The 17 T cell receptor beta chains below come from one sample, sequenced in a study of blood T cell repertoires in COVID-19. Sequencing was performed with immunoSEQ multiplex PCR; in TCRdb, only in-frame clones are kept and a portion is missing. The sample lists over 100,000 clones, approximately 80% occurring once. Sample: peripheral blood. Receptors were obtained from a woman aged 70-85 years with acute or convalescent COVID-19.

The chain combines TRBV11-2 with TRBJ2-5, with TRBD2 matching 7 bases. CDR1 is SGHAT, CDR2 FQNNGV, per germline. Trimming removed 1 base from V and 5 bases from J; junction bases left unmatched: 7. The CDR3 totals 15 residues. The CDR3 DNA follows: TGTGCCAGCAGCTTAGTGCGGGGGATTGGTGAGACCCAGTACTTC. This translates into CASSLVRGIGETQYF. Complete variable domain (other parts from reference TRBV11-2 and TRBJ2-5): EAGVAQSPRYKIIEKRQSVAFWCNPISGHATLYWYQQILGQGPKLLIQFQNNGVVDDSQLPKDRFSAERLKGVDSTLKIQPAKLEDSAVYLCASSLVRGIGETQYFGPGTRLLVL.

The J gene is TRBJ2-7, the V gene TRBV21-1; no DNA check was done on the table's D call, TRBD2. TRBV21-1 is marked as a pseudogene. The CDR3 is 14 amino acids. CDR3 coding DNA: TGTGCCAGCAGCAAAGACATCAGAGGTCACGAGCAGTACTTC. This codes for CASSKDIRGHEQYF.

The V gene is TRBV10-3, the J gene TRBJ1-1; D is perhaps TRBD1 (6 bases). Germline loops: CDR1 ENHRY, CDR2 SYGVKD. Deletions cut 10 bases from V and 3 bases from J, with 15 bases between. The length of the CDR3 is 13 residues. The CDR3 coding sequence is TGTGCCACCCAAGGGGGGGGCGACACTGAAGCTTTCTTT. Translation: CATQGGGDTEAFF.

The rearrangement joins TRBV5-8 to TRBJ2-7; D unclear. V lost 2 bases and J 3 bases, leaving 9 bases between the germline ends. The CDR3 spans 13 residues. Germline assignment: CDR1 SGHTS and CDR2 YDEGEE. CDR3 protein: CASSFVGHYEQYF. The CDR3 DNA reads as TGTGCCAGCAGCTTTGTCGGTCACTACGAGCAGTACTTC.

J is TRBJ2-2 and V is TRBV11-2; 10 bases match TRBD2. V was clipped by 7 bases and J by 6 bases; unmatched bases: 11. CDR1 is SGHAT, CDR2 FQNNGV, per germline. This CDR3 is 16 amino acids long. The CDR3 here is CASTRERGGLAGELFF. The CDR3 DNA follows: TGTGCCAGCACCCGCGAGCGGGGGGGCCTAGCCGGGGAGCTGTTTTTT.

Comment on this clone: The junction and the germline gene differ at one end; a read error may be behind it. This chain links TRBV18 with TRBJ2-1, with 8 bases that match TRBD2. The CDR3 has 11 residues. CDR1 is KGHSH and CDR2 is LQKENI in the germline V gene. The CDR3 DNA reads as TGTGCCAGCTCCCCCGGGACTAGGGTGCTCTTC. Its protein is CASSPGTRVLF.

The J gene is TRBJ2-3, the V gene TRBV5-1, with 9 nucleotides matching TRBD2. Germline V CDR1 and CDR2: SGHRS, YFSETQ. V was clipped by 1 base and J by 5 bases; unmatched bases: 11. The CDR3 contains 17 residues. Written as DNA, the CDR3 is TGCGCCAGCAGCTTGTTTTCTAGCGGGGCCTCGGGAGATACGCAGTATTTT. Protein product: CASSLFSSGASGDTQYF.

V gene TRBV2 combines with J gene TRBJ2-7; 8 bases are a match to TRBD1. Germline loops: CDR1 SNHLY, CDR2 FYNNEI. The CDR3 contains 14 residues. V shed 4 bases, J shed 6 bases, and the junction held 8 bases outside the gene matches. The CDR3 region is CASSVTDRASEQYF. The CDR3 bases are TGTGCCAGCAGTGTGACGGACAGGGCCTCCGAGCAGTACTTC.

The genes are TRBV7-9 and TRBJ1-2; tentatively, D is TRBD1 (5 bases). The germline V and J ends were trimmed by 5 bases and 5 bases, with 9 bases remaining between them. Germline V gene sequence: CDR1 SEHNR, CDR2 FQNEAQ (reference sequence). The CDR3 runs 12 residues. The CDR3 bases are TGTGCCAGCAGCCCCCAGGGTTATGGCTACACCTTC. Encoded protein: CASSPQGYGYTF.

The V gene is TRBV5-8, the J gene TRBJ2-1; tentative D call: TRBD2 (5 bases). This CDR3 comprises 14 residues. CDR1 and CDR2 from the germline V gene are SGHTS and YDEGEE. The ends were cut back, 4 bases at V and 12 bases at J, with 20 bases in the middle. CDR3 nucleotides: TGTGCCAGCAGCCAGATGGCGGGCCAGTTAGGGCAGTTCTTC. Residues: CASSQMAGQLGQFF.

The chain recombines TRBV30 with TRBJ2-1, with 8 bases fitting TRBD1. Losses at the gene ends were 5 bases for V and 2 bases for J; bases not matched to a gene: 5. The germline gives CDR1 GTSNPN, CDR2 SVGIG (reference sequence). The CDR3 has 14 amino acids. CDR3 bases: TGTGCCTGGGCGACAGGGGTCCCCTACAATGAGCAGTTCTTC. Translated: CAWATGVPYNEQFF.

V and J are TRBV3-1 (or the pseudogene TRBV3-2) and TRBJ2-2, with 12 bases lining up with TRBD2. The CDR3 runs to 14 residues. V shed 6 bases, J shed 6 bases, and the junction held 2 bases outside the gene matches. Per germline, CDR1 LGHDT and CDR2 YNNKEL (reference sequence). The CDR3 coding sequence is TGTGCCAGCAGACCTAGCGGGAGGGCCGGGGAGCTGTTTTTT. This gives the protein CASRPSGRAGELFF.

There are a few counts of this clone. J is TRBJ1-4 and V is TRBV3-1 (or the pseudogene TRBV3-2), with D unresolved. The V and J ends lost 0 bases and 0 bases respectively, with 8 bases between them. Germline CDR1 and CDR2: LGHDT and YNNKEL (reference sequence). The CDR3 covers 16 residues. CDR3 loop: CASSQESRATNEKLFF. In DNA, the CDR3 is TGTGCCAGCAGCCAAGAATCGCGGGCAACTAATGAAAAACTGTTTTTT.

The gene calls are TRBV6-5 and TRBJ2-5, with 10 bases fitting TRBD1. The V and J ends lost 6 bases and 4 bases, in that order; junction bases with no gene match: 8. CDR1 and CDR2 (germline): MNHEY, SVGAGI. CDR3 size: 15 residues. CDR3 region: CASSGDRGSGETQYF. CDR3 in DNA: TGTGCCAGCAGCGGGGACAGGGGATCGGGAGAGACCCAGTACTTC.

The genes are TRBV9 and TRBJ1-5; D gene unclear. Germline CDR1 SGDLS, CDR2 YYNGEE. The CDR3 has 13 residues. V was shortened by 0 bases and J by 5 bases, with 6 bases between the two germline ends. CDR3 sequence: CASSVDGDQPQHF. In DNA form, the CDR3 reads TGTGCCAGCAGCGTAGACGGGGATCAGCCCCAGCATTTT.

V usage is TRBV30 and J usage is TRBJ2-7, with 14 bases identical to TRBD2. The CDR3 spans 14 residues. J lost 6 bases, V lost 5 bases, and 6 bases had no gene match. In germline, CDR1 is GTSNPN, CDR2 SVGIG (reference sequence). As DNA, the CDR3 is TGTGCCTGGGACGGACTAGCGGGAGGCGGCGAGCAGTACTTC. Translation: CAWDGLAGGGEQYF.

This clone was counted a few times. The genes are TRBV3-1 (or the pseudogene TRBV3-2) and TRBJ2-6; perhaps TRBD2 as D (6 bases). The CDR3 length is 16 residues. V lost 3 bases and J 0 bases, leaving 9 bases between the germline ends. Germline V gene data show CDR1 as LGHDT and CDR2 as YNNKEL (reference sequence). The CDR3, as DNA: TGTGCCAGCAGCCATTGGGACTTCTCTGGGGCCAACGTCCTGACTTTC. Translated: CASSHWDFSGANVLTF.